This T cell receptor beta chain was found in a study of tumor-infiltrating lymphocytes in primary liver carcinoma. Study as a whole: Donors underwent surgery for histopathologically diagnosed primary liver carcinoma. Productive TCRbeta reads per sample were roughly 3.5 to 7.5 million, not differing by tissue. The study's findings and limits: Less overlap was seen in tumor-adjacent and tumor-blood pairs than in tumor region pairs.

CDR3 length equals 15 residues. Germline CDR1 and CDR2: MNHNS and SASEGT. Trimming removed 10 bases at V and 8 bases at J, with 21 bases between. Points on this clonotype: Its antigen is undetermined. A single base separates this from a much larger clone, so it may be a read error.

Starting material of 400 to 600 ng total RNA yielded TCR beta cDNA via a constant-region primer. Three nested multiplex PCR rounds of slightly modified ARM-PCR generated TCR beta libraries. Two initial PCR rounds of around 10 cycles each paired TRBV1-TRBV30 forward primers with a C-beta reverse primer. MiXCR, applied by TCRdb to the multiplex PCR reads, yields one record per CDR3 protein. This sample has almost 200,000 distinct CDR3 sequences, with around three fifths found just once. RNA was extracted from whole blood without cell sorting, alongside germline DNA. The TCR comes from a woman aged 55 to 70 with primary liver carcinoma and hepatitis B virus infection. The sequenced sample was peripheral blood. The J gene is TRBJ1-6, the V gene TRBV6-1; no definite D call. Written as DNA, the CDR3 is TGTGCCAACAGCGCCGTAGGACCGATGTATTCACCCCTCCACTTT. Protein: CANSAVGPMYSPLHF.